One sample yielded the 8 T cell receptor beta chains listed below, sequenced in a study of human versus mouse CDR3 diversity and MHC coevolution. TCRdb keeps only in-frame clones here, not all; method: immunoSEQ multiplex PCR. The sample carries some 60,000 clones, around 94% recorded once. Sequencing was done on a sample of naive CD4+ T cells from blood. Stated subset: CD45RO-negative CD62L-positive naive CD4 T cells. All receptors come from a person between 55 and 69 years old in good health.

Only one count was recorded for this clone. The rearrangement links TRBV29-1 to TRBJ2-6, with 9 positions matching TRBD2. The CDR3 contains 15 residues. The germline V gene has CDR1 SQVTM and CDR2 ANQGSEA. J was trimmed by 3 bases and V by 5 bases; bases with no gene match: 5. The CDR3 sequence: CSVPREGSGANVLTF. CDR3 nucleotides: TGCAGCGTTCCGCGGGAGGGAAGTGGGGCCAACGTCCTGACTTTC. The full variable domain, with the rest looked up from reference TRBV29-1 and TRBJ2-6, is SAVISQKPSRDICQRGTSLTIQCQVDSQVTMMFWYRQQPGQSLTLIATANQGSEATYESGFVIDKFPISRPNLTFSTLTVSNMSPEDSSIYLCSVPREGSGANVLTFGAGSRLTVL.

This rearrangement joins TRBV7-3 to TRBJ1-1, with 8 bases that match TRBD1. The germline V gene has CDR1 SGHTA and CDR2 FQGTGA. J was trimmed by 4 bases and V by 3 bases; bases with no gene match: 4. This CDR3 is built from 14 residues. The CDR3, as DNA: TGTGCCAGCAGCTTGGGACAGGATATCACTGAAGCTTTCTTT. This translates into CASSLGQDITEAFF. The full variable domain, rest sourced from reference TRBV7-3 and TRBJ1-1, is GAGVSQTPSNKVTEKGKYVELRCDPISGHTALYWYRQSLGQGPEFLIYFQGTGAADDSGLPNDRFFAVRPEGSVSTLKIQRTERGDSAVYLCASSLGQDITEAFFGQGTRLTVV.

This rearrangement joins TRBV11-2 to TRBJ2-3; the match to TRBD2 covers 12 bases. Germline CDR1 and CDR2: SGHAT and FQNNGV. V gave up 6 bases and J gave up 4 bases; unmatched junction bases: 5. The length of the CDR3 is 15 residues. The CDR3 sequence is CASSPSGRGADTQYF. The CDR3, as DNA: TGTGCCAGCAGTCCTAGCGGGAGGGGAGCAGATACGCAGTATTTT.

This chain joins TRBV2 and TRBJ1-4; 12 bases map to TRBD1. CDR3 size: 17 residues. Losses at the gene ends were 3 bases for V and 4 bases for J; bases not matched to a gene: 6. Germline V gene data show CDR1 as SNHLY and CDR2 as FYNNEI. CDR3: CASSDTGTGGYNEKLFF. The CDR3 DNA reads TGTGCCAGCAGTGATACCGGGACAGGGGGCTATAATGAAAAACTGTTTTTT.

This sequence joins TRBV4-2 and TRBJ1-2; a possible D gene is TRBD1 (5 bases). CDR3 length: 19 residues. Germline CDR1 is LGHNA and CDR2 is YNFKEQ. Trimming took off 1 base at V and 0 bases at J, with 21 bases between the two ends. CDR3 nucleotides: TGTGCCAGCAGCCAAGTCCCGGGACTCACAAGGGGAGCTAACTATGGCTACACCTTC. This codes for CASSQVPGLTRGANYGYTF.

V and J are TRBV7-2 and TRBJ2-5; unclear D gene. The CDR3 has 13 amino acids. V was trimmed by 1 base and J by 5 bases, leaving 8 bases between them. CDR1 and CDR2 (germline): SGHTA, FQGNSA. The CDR3 sequence: CASSLVAQETQYF. DNA of the CDR3: TGTGCCAGCAGCTTAGTAGCCCAGGAGACCCAGTACTTC.

The chain joins TRBV19 to TRBJ2-2; 11 bases line up with TRBD1. This CDR3 region has 15 residues. V gave up 9 bases and J gave up 1 base; unmatched junction bases: 4. Germline values: CDR1 LNHDA, CDR2 SQIVND (reference sequence). The CDR3 here is CASQGQGENTGELFF. In nucleotides, the CDR3 is TGTGCCAGCCAGGGACAGGGGGAGAACACCGGGGAGCTGTTTTTT.

This sequence joins TRBV5-4 and TRBJ1-4; 7 bases are shared with TRBD1. V lost 4 bases and J lost 5; bases outside the gene matches: 8. Germline values: CDR1 SGHNT, CDR2 YYREEE (reference sequence). This CDR3 has 15 amino acids. CDR3 protein: CASSPWDSKNEKLFF. The DNA for the CDR3 is TGTGCCAGCAGCCCGTGGGACAGCAAGAATGAAAAACTGTTTTTT.